The subject of this entry is one T cell receptor beta chain. This clonotype was found many times. Its antigen is unknown. Per-base quality was not reported, and no clone a single base away is much larger than it. The data derive from a study of human T cells and chemical hapten exposure (dated by TCRdb to the early 2020s). Context from the whole study: For sensitization, 2% DPC in acetone was applied to an approximately 2 cm by approximately 2 cm area of upper inner arm skin. Peripheral blood TCR repertoire changes were tracked in vivo in alopecia patients during primary and secondary sensitization to the hapten diphenylcyclopropenone (DPC). About 28 alopecia patients gave blood for TCR sequencing at one to four time points (pre-sensitization, 2, 6 and 24 weeks). Patch testing on the upper back used Finn chambers containing 0.01% DPC, with scoring done after 6 days according to International Contact Dermatitis Research Group standards. Libraries were pooled for sequencing, and per-sample TCR yields varied mainly because of small differences in library volumes within the pool. Blood samples were taken from patients before sensitization (week 0) and then at 2, 6 and about 24 weeks after DPC sensitization. The patient cohort, mostly female, included alopecia areata with under or over 50% scalp involvement, alopecia totalis and alopecia universalis. Patients additionally received weekly therapeutic DPC doses to the scalp throughout the roughly 24-week study period.

The germline V gene supplies CDR1 SQVTM and CDR2 ANQGSEA. From its cysteine to its phenylalanine, the CDR3 spans 13 amino acids. Just the 39-base CDR3 DNA is kept, in frame starting at base 1. The trim is 6 bases for V and 4 bases for J, with a gap of 12 bases between the germline ends. The library was made by RACE. These reads were obtained on a NextSeq 500. Library preparation attached unique molecular identifiers to individual cDNA molecules for quantitative, reproducible TCR counting. Each blood RNA sample was used to sequence both TCR alpha and TCR beta chains. The study's processing was this. A median of roughly 99,000 TCRs per sample was observed, with a range of roughly 23,224 to 700,000. V, J and CDR3 annotation of the TCR reads was carried out using the Decombinator software suite. To make PS versus PT1 abundance plots, every sample was subsampled to the same number of TCRs (28,000). TCRs were defined as expanded if absent before sensitization and observed at least eight times at the 2-week time point. Starting from the raw public reads, TCRdb applied fastp trimming at Q25, assembled clones with MiXCR and retained in-frame beta chains. For every CDR3 protein sequence, its rows merge into one entry that carries the most common genes and DNA. TCRdb's processing, not the authors', yielded these V and J calls. The sample data list more than 80,000 distinct CDR3 sequences, and around 7.8% of these were observed just once. The ten largest clones capture around 1.5% of the sample.

Broader findings and caveats from the paper: The number of TCRs above 1 in 1000 frequency did not change with DPC sensitization; there was no evidence of global repertoire structure alterations. All patients had alopecia, a presumed autoimmune disease, so their immune response might differ from that of healthy individuals. Patch test score was positively correlated with the number of PT1 expanded TCRs, with significance at thresholds 8, 16 and 32 but not at 4. After repeated subsampling, changes were observed in the strength of the expansion versus patch-test correlation and in the threshold at which the correlation became significant. Compared with pre-sensitization or healthy control sets, expanded TCRs formed significantly more large CDR3 similarity clusters, which is consistent with antigen-driven responses.

This specimen's time point label, interpreted: patch test 1, 2 weeks after DPC sensitization. The treatment or condition label on this specimen signifies: therapeutic diphenylcyclopropenone sensitization with weekly scalp DPC. At each patch-test visit, blood was drawn before the patch test was applied. Patients were eligible if aged 18 to 70, diagnosed with alopecia and judged suitable for DPC therapy, and pregnant patients were excluded. Unfractionated whole blood was collected in Tempus Blood RNA tubes, and total RNA was extracted from that blood. The chain is encoded by TRBV29-1 joined to TRBJ2-2, with a weak D call of TRBD1 (6 bases match). This TCR derives from a woman aged 25-40 years with alopecia areata. Some clones in this sample may be carry-over from other donors' samples. Source: whole blood, taken in connection with sensitization to the hapten diphenylcyclopropenone (DPC). The bases are TGCAGCGTCAAGGCCAGGGGCACCGGGGAGCTGTTTTTT. Its protein is CSVKARGTGELFF.